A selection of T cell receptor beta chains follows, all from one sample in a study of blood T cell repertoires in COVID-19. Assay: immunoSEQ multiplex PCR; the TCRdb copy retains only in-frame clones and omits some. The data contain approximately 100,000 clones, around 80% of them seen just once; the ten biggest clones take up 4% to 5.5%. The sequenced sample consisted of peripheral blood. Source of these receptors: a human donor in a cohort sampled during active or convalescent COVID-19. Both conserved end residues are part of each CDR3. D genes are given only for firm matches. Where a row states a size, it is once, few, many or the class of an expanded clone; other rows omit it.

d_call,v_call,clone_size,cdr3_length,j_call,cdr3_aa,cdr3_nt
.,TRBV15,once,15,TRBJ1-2,CATSRDLGENYGYTF,TGTGCCACCAGCAGAGATCTAGGGGAAAACTATGGCTACACCTTC
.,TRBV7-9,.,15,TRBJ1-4,CASSFGSTANEKLFF,TGTGCCAGCAGCTTTGGATCAACAGCTAATGAAAAACTGTTTTTT
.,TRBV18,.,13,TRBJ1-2,CASSSTGNYGYTF,TGTGCCAGCTCCTCAACAGGGAATTATGGCTACACCTTC
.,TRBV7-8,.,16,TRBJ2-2,CASSFEVRANTGELFF,TGTGCCAGCAGCTTTGAGGTGCGGGCGAACACCGGGGAGCTGTTTTTT
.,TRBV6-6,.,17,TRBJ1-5,CASSLRKQGNSNQPQHF,TGTGCCAGCAGTCTGAGAAAACAGGGCAATAGCAATCAGCCCCAGCATTTT
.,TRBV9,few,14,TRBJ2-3,CASSVAPSADTQYF,TGTGCCAGCAGCGTAGCCCCTAGCGCAGATACGCAGTATTTT
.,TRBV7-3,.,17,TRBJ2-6,CASSLSARGSGANVLTF,TGTGCCAGCAGCTTATCTGCCAGGGGCTCTGGGGCCAACGTCCTGACTTTC
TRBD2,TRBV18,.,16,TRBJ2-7,CASSPREGLASYEQYF,TGTGCCAGCTCACCACGGGAGGGACTAGCGTCCTACGAGCAGTACTTC
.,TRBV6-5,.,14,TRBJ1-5,CASSYRQWGQPQHF,TGTGCCAGCAGTTATAGACAGTGGGGCCAGCCCCAGCATTTT
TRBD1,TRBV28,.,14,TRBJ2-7,CAAMPTGMAYEQYF,TGTGCCGCGATGCCGACAGGGATGGCCTACGAGCAGTACTTC
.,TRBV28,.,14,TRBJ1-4,CASSLISGNEKLFF,TGTGCCAGCAGTTTGATCTCGGGAAATGAAAAACTGTTTTTT
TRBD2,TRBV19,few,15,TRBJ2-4,CASSIQGGPKNIQYF,TGTGCCAGTAGTATCCAGGGAGGGCCCAAAAACATTCAGTACTTC
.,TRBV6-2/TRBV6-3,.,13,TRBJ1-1,CASSRDPNDSAFF,TGTGCCAGCAGTCGCGATCCCAACGATTCTGCTTTCTTT
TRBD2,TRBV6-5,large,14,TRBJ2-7,CASSYGGGGYEQYF,TGTGCCAGCAGTTACGGGGGGGGAGGCTACGAGCAGTACTTC
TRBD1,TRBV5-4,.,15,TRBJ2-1,CASSLPGQGTNEQFF,TGTGCCAGCAGCCTCCCGGGACAGGGGACGAATGAGCAGTTCTTC
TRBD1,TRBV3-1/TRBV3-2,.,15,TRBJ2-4,CASSQSGQERNIQYF,TGTGCCAGCAGCCAATCGGGACAGGAACGAAACATTCAGTACTTC
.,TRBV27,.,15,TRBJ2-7,CASSLEVGRGHEQYF,TGTGCCAGCAGTTTAGAGGTTGGCAGGGGTCACGAGCAGTACTTC
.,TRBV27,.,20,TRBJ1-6,CASSLEFLIDTHIGNSPLHF,TGTGCCAGCAGTTTGGAATTCCTGATAGACACCCATATTGGGAATTCACCCCTCCACTTT
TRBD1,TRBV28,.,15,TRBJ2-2,CASSPGGGSGGELFF,TGTGCCAGCAGCCCAGGGGGCGGCTCGGGCGGGGAGCTGTTTTTT
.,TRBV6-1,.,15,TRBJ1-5,CASSEAGTLYQPQHF,TGTGCCAGCAGTGAAGCGGGGACACTGTATCAGCCCCAGCATTTT
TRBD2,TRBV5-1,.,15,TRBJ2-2,CASSLPSGSTGELFF,TGCGCCAGCAGCTTGCCTAGCGGGAGCACCGGGGAGCTGTTTTTT
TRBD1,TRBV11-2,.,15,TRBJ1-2,CASSSTGGRGDGYTF,TGTGCCAGCAGCTCTACAGGGGGAAGAGGGGATGGCTACACCTTC
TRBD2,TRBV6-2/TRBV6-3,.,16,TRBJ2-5,CASSYNLAEYQETQYF,TGTGCCAGCAGTTACAACCTAGCGGAGTACCAAGAGACCCAGTACTTC
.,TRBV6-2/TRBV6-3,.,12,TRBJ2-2,CASSYEGGELFF,TGTGCCAGCAGTTACGAGGGCGGGGAGCTGTTTTTT
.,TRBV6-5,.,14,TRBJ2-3,CASSLQGSTDTQYF,TGTGCCAGCAGTCTACAGGGATCCACAGATACGCAGTATTTT
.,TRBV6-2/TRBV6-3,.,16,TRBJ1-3,CASSYGGYRSGNTIYF,TGTGCCAGCAGTTATGGAGGGTATCGTTCTGGAAACACCATATATTTT
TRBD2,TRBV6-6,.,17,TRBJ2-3,CASSRGSGTSGTDTQYF,TGTGCCAGCAGTCGGGGATCCGGGACTAGCGGCACAGATACGCAGTATTTT